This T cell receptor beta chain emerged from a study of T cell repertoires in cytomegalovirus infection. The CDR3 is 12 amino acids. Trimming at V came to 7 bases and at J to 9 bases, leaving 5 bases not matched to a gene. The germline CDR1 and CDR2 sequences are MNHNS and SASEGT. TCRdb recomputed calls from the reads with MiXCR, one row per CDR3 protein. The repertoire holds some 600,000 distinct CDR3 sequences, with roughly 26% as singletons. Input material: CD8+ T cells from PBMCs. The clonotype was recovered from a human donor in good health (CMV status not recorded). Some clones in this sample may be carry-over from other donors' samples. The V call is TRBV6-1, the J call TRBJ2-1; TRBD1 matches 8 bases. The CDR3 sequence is CASTQGAGEQFF. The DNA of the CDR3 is TGTGCCAGCACCCAGGGGGCAGGTGAGCAGTTCTTC.